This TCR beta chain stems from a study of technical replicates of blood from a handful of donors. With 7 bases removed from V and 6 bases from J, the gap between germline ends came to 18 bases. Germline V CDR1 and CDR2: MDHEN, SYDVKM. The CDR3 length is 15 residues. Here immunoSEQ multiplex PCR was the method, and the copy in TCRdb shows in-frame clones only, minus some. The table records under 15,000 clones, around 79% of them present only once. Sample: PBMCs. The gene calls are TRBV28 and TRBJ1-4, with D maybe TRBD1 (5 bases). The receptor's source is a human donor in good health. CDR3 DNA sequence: TGTGCCAGCACCGTTGGGGGGACTATGTATGAAAAACTGTTTTTT. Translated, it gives CASTVGGTMYEKLFF.